This T cell receptor beta chain stems from a study of CD8 T cells in Susac syndrome. Overall study results and limits: A relatively small number of individuals underwent TCR sequencing and HLA analysis.

It was with random hexamers that roughly 0.45 to 1 ug RNA was reverse transcribed. The CDR3 of TCR beta was amplified by immunoSEQ multiplex PCR across 54 Vbeta and 13 Jbeta. TCRdb passed the immunoSEQ multiplex PCR reads through MiXCR, listing each CDR3 protein once. Among around 130,000 distinct CDR3 sequences, around 85% were seen once, and the ten largest hold around 0.5%. The table lists this clonotype with a count of one. Its target is unknown. The V segment lost 6 bases and the J segment 2 bases; nucleotides outside the gene matches: 7. The CDR3 covers 14 residues. Germline CDR1 reads MDHEN; CDR2 reads SYDVKM. Sequencing of TCR beta, carried out with a high-throughput approach, was applied to CD8+ and CD4+ T cells from the blood. CD8+ and CD4+ T cells were negatively isolated; TEMRA cells were FACS-enriched.

This chain connects TRBV28 to TRBJ2-7, with TRBD1 matching 7 bases. This receptor was identified in a human donor with multiple sclerosis. The sequenced material came from CD8+ T cells from PBMCs. The CDR3 here is CASSYGQVAYEQYF. The DNA of the CDR3 is TGTGCCAGCAGCTACGGACAGGTAGCCTACGAGCAGTACTTC.